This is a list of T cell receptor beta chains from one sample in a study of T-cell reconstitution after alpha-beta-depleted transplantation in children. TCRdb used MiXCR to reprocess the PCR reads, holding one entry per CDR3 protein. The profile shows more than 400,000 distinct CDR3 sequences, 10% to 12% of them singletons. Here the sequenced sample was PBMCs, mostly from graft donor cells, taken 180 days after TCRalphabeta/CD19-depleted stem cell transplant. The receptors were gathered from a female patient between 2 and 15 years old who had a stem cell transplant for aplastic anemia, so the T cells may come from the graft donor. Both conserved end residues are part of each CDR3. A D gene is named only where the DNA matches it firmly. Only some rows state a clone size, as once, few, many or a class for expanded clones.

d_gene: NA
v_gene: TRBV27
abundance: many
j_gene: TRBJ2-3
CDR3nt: TGTGCCAGCAGTTTTGGTGGCTGGGATACGCAGTATTTT
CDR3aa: CASSFGGWDTQYF

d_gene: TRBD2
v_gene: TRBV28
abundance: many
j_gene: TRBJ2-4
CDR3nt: TGTGCCAGCAGTTTGACTAGCGGGAGGTTCAAAAACATTCAGTACTTC
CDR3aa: CASSLTSGRFKNIQYF

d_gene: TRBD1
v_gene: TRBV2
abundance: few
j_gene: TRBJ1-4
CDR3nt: TGTGCCAGCAGGCACGGACAGGGGGCAGGTGAAAAACTGTTTTTT
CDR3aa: CASRHGQGAGEKLFF

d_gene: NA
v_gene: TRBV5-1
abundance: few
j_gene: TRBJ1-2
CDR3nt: TGCGCCAGCAGCTTGGGAGCGGTCTATGGCTACACCTTC
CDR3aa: CASSLGAVYGYTF

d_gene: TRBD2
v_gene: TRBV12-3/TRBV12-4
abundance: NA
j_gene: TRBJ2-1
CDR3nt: TGTACCAGCAGTTTGTTGACTAGCGGGAGGAGCTCCTACAATGAGCAGTTCTTC
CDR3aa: CTSSLLTSGRSSYNEQFF

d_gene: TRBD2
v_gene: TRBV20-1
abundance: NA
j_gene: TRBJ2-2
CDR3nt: TGCAGTGCTAGAGATGGTAGCGGGAGAGCGAACACCGGGGAGCTGTTTTTT
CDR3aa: CSARDGSGRANTGELFF

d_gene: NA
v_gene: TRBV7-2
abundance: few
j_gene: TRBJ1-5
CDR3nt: TGTGCCAGCAGGTACCTGTCTGGTGGCAATCAGCCCCAGCATTTT
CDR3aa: CASRYLSGGNQPQHF

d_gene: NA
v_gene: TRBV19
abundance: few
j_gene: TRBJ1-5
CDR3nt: TGTGCCAGTAGTATAGCCAACATCGGTTTTCAACAGCCCCAGCATTTT
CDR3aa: CASSIANIGFQQPQHF

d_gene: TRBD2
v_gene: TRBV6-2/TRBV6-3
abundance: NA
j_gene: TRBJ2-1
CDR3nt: TGTGCCAGCAGTTACCCGGGACTAGCGGTGAACAATGAGCAGTTCTTC
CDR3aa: CASSYPGLAVNNEQFF

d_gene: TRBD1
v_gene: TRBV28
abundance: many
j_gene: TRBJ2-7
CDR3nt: TGTGCCAGCAGTCTGTGGGGACAGCTCTCCTACGAGCAGTACTTC
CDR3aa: CASSLWGQLSYEQYF

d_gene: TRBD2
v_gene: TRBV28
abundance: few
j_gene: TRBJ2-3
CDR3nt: TGTGCCAGCGGTCTAGCGGGCCCCACAGATACGCAGTATTTT
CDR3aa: CASGLAGPTDTQYF

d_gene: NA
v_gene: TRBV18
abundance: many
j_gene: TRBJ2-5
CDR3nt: TGTGCCAGCTCACCAGTGGGAGAGACCCAGTACTTC
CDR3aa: CASSPVGETQYF

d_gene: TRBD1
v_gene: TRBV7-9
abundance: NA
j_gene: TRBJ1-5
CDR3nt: TGTGCCAGCAGCTTAGGGACAGGGTATCAGCCCCAGCATTTT
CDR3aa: CASSLGTGYQPQHF

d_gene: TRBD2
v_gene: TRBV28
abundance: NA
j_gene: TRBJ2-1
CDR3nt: TGTGCCAGCAGTTCCTTCCGACTAGCGGGAGGTGAGCAGTTCTTC
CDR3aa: CASSSFRLAGGEQFF

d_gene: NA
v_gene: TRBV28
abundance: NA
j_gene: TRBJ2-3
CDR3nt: TGTGCCAGCAGTTTAATCCCATCAGATACGCAGTATTTT
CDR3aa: CASSLIPSDTQYF

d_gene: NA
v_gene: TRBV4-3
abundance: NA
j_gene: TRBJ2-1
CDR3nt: TGCGCCAGCAGCCGTAAATCTAGCTCCAATGAGCAGTTCTTC
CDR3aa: CASSRKSSSNEQFF

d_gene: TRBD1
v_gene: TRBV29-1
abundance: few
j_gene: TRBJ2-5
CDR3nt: TGCAGCGGGGGACAGGGCCTTGAGACCCAGTACTTC
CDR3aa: CSGGQGLETQYF

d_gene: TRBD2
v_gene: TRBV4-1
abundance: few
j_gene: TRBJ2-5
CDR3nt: TGCGCCAGCAGCCGTGGGACTAGCAGGGGAATCCCGGAGACCCAGTACTTC
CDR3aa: CASSRGTSRGIPETQYF

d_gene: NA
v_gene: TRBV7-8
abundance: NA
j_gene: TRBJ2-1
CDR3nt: TGTGCCAGCCTCCGGGCCAGCTACAATGAGCAGTTCTTC
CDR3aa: CASLRASYNEQFF

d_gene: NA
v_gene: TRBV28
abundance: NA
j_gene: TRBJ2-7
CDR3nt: TGTGCCAGCAGTCAGCCGGGACCCCGAGAGTACGAGCAGTACTTC
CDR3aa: CASSQPGPREYEQYF

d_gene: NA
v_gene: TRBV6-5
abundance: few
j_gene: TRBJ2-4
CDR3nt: TGTGCCAGCAGTTACTCTCCTTTGACCCCGCTAGCCAAAAACATTCAGTACTTC
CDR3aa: CASSYSPLTPLAKNIQYF

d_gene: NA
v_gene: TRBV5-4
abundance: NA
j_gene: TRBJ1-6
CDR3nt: TGTGCCAGCAGCTTGGAAGGGTTTCCCTTCTGCTCCTATAATTCACCCCTCCACTTT
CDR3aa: CASSLEGFPFCSYNSPLHF

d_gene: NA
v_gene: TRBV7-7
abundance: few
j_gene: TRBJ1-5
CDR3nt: TGTGCCAGCACCCCCGGCAGAGCGGACGGCCAGCCCCAGCATTTT
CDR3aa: CASTPGRADGQPQHF

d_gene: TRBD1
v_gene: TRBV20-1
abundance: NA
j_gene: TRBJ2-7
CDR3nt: TGCAGTGCTTTCGACAGGGACTACGAGCAGTACTTC
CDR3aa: CSAFDRDYEQYF

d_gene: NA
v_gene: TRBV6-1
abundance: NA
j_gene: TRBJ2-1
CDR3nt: TGTGCCAGCAGTGAAGGCCCGGCTTCGGATGAGCAGTTCTTC
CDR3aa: CASSEGPASDEQFF

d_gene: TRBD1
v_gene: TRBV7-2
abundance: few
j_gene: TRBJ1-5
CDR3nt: TGTGCCAGCAGCTTCCTCCGGGACAGGAGAAATCAGCCCCAGCATTTT
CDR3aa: CASSFLRDRRNQPQHF

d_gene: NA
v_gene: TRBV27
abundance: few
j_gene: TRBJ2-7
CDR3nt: TGTGCCAGCAGCCCTGCAGGGACGGTTTCCTACGAGCAGTACTTC
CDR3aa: CASSPAGTVSYEQYF

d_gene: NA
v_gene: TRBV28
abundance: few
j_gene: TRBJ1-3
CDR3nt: TGTGCCAGCACTCCAGCCAAAGGGGCGCGAAACACCATATATTTT
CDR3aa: CASTPAKGARNTIYF

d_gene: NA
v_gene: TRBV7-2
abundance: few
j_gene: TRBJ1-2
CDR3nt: TGTGCCAGCAGCTTAGAAGGGAGTCAGCTCTATGGCTACACCTTC
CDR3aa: CASSLEGSQLYGYTF

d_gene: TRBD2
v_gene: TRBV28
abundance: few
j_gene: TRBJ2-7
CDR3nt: TGTGCCAGCAGTTATGGACTAGCGGGAGGGGTGAACTACGAGCAGTACTTC
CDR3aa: CASSYGLAGGVNYEQYF

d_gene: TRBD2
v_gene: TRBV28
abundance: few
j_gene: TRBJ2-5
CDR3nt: TGTGCCAGCAGTCCCCTATTGGCGGGAGGGCAAGAGACCCAGTACTTC
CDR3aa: CASSPLLAGGQETQYF

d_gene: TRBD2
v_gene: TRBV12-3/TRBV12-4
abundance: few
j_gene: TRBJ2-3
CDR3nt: TGTGCCAGCAGTTTATTATTCCGCGGGAGGAACTTAAACACAGATACGCAGTATTTT
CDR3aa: CASSLLFRGRNLNTDTQYF

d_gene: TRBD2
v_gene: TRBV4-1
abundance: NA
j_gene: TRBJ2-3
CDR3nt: TGCGCCAGCAGCCAAGACGGGGGGGCGCCCACAGATACGCAGTATTTT
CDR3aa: CASSQDGGAPTDTQYF

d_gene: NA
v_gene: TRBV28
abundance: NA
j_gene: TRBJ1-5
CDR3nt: TGTGCCAGCAGTGTGGACAGTAGCAATCAGCCCCAGCATTTT
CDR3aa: CASSVDSSNQPQHF

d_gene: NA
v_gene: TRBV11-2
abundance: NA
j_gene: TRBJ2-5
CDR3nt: TGTGCCAGCAGCTTCGGGGGCCGGAGCCAAGAGACCCAGTACTTC
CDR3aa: CASSFGGRSQETQYF

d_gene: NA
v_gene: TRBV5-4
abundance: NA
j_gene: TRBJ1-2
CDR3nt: TGTGCCAGCAGCTTGGAACGGGATACCTATGGCTACACCTTC
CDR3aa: CASSLERDTYGYTF

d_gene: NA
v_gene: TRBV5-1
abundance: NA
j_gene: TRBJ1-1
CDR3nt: TGCGCCAGCAGCTTGTTACAGGATTTTATGAACACTGTAGCTTTCTTT
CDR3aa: CASSLLQDFMNTVAFF

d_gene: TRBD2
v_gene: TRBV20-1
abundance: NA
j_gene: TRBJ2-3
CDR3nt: TGCAGTGCTAAGGGACTAGCGGGAGGTCGCACAGATACGCAGTATTTT
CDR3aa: CSAKGLAGGRTDTQYF

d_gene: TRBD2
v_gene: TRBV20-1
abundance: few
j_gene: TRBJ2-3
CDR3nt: TGCAGTGCTAGAAAGGCTAGCGGGAGGGCCACAGATACGCAGTATTTT
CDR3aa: CSARKASGRATDTQYF

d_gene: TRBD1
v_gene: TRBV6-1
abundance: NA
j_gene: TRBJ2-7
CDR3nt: TGTGCCAGCAGTGACGGTGGACAGGGGGCTCCGCCTTACTACGAGCAGTACTTC
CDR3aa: CASSDGGQGAPPYYEQYF

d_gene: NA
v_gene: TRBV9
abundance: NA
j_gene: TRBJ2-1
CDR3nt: TGTGCCAGCAGCGGCAGGACAGGGGGTAGCGGGAGGGCCGCCTACAATGACCAGTTCTTC
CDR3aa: CASSGRTGGSGRAAYNDQFF

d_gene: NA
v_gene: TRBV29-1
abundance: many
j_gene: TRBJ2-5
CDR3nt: TGCAGCGTTGATACTGCGGGAGAGACCCAGTACTTC
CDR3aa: CSVDTAGETQYF

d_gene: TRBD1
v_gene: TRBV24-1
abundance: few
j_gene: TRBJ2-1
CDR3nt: TGTGCCACCAGCATCCCGGGACAGGGGGGGAACAATGAGCAGTTCTTC
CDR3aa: CATSIPGQGGNNEQFF

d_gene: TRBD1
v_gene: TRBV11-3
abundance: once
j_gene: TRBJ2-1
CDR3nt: TGTGCCAGCAGCTTAGTGTCCCCGGGACAGGGGGCCGGAGAGCAGTTCTTC
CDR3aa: CASSLVSPGQGAGEQFF

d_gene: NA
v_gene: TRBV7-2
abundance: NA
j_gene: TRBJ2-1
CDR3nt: TGTGCCAGCAGCTTGTGGGGACGGGACAATGAGCAGTTCTTC
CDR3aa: CASSLWGRDNEQFF

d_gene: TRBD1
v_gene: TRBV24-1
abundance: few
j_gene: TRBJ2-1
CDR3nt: TGTGCCACCAGTGATTTAGGGGGCGGGCACAATGAGCAGTTCTTC
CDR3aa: CATSDLGGGHNEQFF

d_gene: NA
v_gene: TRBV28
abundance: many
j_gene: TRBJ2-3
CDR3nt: TGTGCCAGCAGACCTGCGGTGTCAGATACGCAGTATTTT
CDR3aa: CASRPAVSDTQYF

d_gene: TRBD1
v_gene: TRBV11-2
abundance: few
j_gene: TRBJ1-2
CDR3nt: TGTGCCAGCGGACAGGGGGAATGGGGCTACACCTTC
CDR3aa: CASGQGEWGYTF

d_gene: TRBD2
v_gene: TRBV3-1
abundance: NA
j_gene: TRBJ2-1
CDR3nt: TGTGCCAGCAGCCAAGAGGGGACTAGCGGGAGCGTCTACAATGAGCAGTTCTTC
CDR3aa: CASSQEGTSGSVYNEQFF

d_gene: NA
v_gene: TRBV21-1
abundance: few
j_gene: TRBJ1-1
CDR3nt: TGTGCCAGCAGCAAAGAAGGCAGGGCAATTTTGAACACTGAAGCTTTCTTT
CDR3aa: CASSKEGRAILNTEAFF